Described below is a single TCR beta chain sequence and its context. Germline trimming cut 6 bases from V and 1 base from J; bases unmatched to any gene: 7. This CDR3 is built from 16 residues. Germline V CDR1 and CDR2: SNHLY, FYNNEI. The data are from a study of blood T cell repertoires in COVID-19. At the level of the study: Collection of acute and convalescent COVID-19 samples took place in the United States, Italy and Spain.

In the original analysis: The assay estimated nucleated cells by amplifying reference gene primers. TCRdb keeps only in-frame clones here, not all; method: immunoSEQ multiplex PCR. The V and J calls and the clone size are those of that table, but D and trimming were determined from the DNA. The sample has a few hundred thousand clones; 75% to 90% are singletons. The sequence came from a young woman with acute or convalescent COVID-19. The genes are TRBV2 and TRBJ2-2; TRBD1 matches at 8 bases. The specimen sequenced was peripheral blood. Written as DNA, the CDR3 is TGTGCCAGCAGCGTAGTGGGACAGGAGAACACCGGGGAGCTGTTTTTT. The encoded protein is CASSVVGQENTGELFF.